This T cell receptor (beta chain) was identified during a study of CD8 T cells in Susac syndrome. Looking at the study overall: Patients with Susac syndrome, at blood draw, were therapy-naive, on corticosteroids, or on intravenous immunoglobulin alone.

Overall study findings and caveats: Where Susac syndrome CD4+ T cell repertoires were concerned, no clonal expansion was evident.

The V end lost 0 bases, the J end lost 0 bases, and 4 bases lay between the germline ends. The CDR3 sequence is 14 residues long. This clonotype was observed a handful of times. What it binds is not known. Reverse transcription of roughly 0.5 to 1 ug RNA was carried out with random hexamers. The immunoSEQ assay covered 54 Vbeta and 13 Jbeta segments for CDR3. A single record per CDR3 protein comes from TCRdb applying MiXCR to the immunoSEQ multiplex PCR reads. This table holds approximately 190,000 distinct CDR3 sequences, nearly 97% found once. The chain has TRBV12-3 or TRBV12-4 and TRBJ2-3; D uncertain. The sequence came from a human donor with Susac syndrome. Specimen: CD4+ T cells from PBMCs. CDR3 DNA: TGTGCCAGCAGTTTAGCCGCAAGCACAGATACGCAGTATTTT. Translated: CASSLAASTDTQYF.